The 11 T cell receptor beta chains below were found in one sample sequenced in a study of cytomegalovirus exposure and HLA in healthy donors. The repertoire was sequenced with immunoSEQ multiplex PCR; TCRdb's copy has only in-frame clones and lacks some. The sample has 100,000 to 150,000 clones; 70% to 90% are singletons. The sequenced sample was PBMCs. These receptors originate from a woman aged 18-35 years in good health and CMV-seronegative.

V usage is TRBV7-8 and J usage is TRBJ2-1; 9 bases agree with TRBD1. V shed 4 bases and J 0 bases; nucleotides not matched to a gene: 7. The V gene's germline CDR1 is SGHVS and CDR2 FQNEAQ. The CDR3 totals 17 residues. This CDR3 reads CASSSRGQGRSYNEQFF. The DNA of the CDR3 is TGTGCCAGCAGCTCCCGGGGACAGGGACGCTCCTACAATGAGCAGTTCTTC. Using reference TRBV7-8 and TRBJ2-1 for the parts outside the CDR3, the full variable domain is GAGVSQSPRYKVAKRGQDVALRCDPISGHVSLFWYQQALGQGPEFLTYFQNEAQLDKSGLPSDRFFAERPEGSVSTLKIQRTQQEDSAVYLCASSSRGQGRSYNEQFFGPGTRLTVL.

This chain connects TRBV6-4 to TRBJ2-2; maybe TRBD2 (5 bases). Germline V gives CDR1 MRHNA, CDR2 SNTAGT. V was pared by 5 bases and J by 4 bases, with 11 bases between. The CDR3 covers 14 residues. CDR3 nucleotides: TGTGCCAGCAGTCCCTCGGAGGCCACCGGGGAGCTGTTTTTT. Amino acid sequence: CASSPSEATGELFF.

The chain is built from TRBV9 and TRBJ2-7, with a possible D match to TRBD1 (6 bases). V gave up 3 bases and J gave up 5 bases, with 18 bases separating them. Germline loops: CDR1 SGDLS, CDR2 YYNGEE. The CDR3 consists of 15 residues. CDR3 sequence reads: CASSERPRAGDEQYF. CDR3 DNA sequence: TGTGCCAGCAGCGAGCGACCAAGGGCAGGGGACGAGCAGTACTTC. Using reference TRBV9 and TRBJ2-7 for the parts outside the CDR3, the full variable domain is DSGVTQTPKHLITATGQRVTLRCSPRSGDLSVYWYQQSLDQGLQFLIQYYNGEERAKGNILERFSAQQFPDLHSELNLSSLELGDSALYFCASSERPRAGDEQYFGPGTRLTVT.

V and J are TRBV30 and TRBJ2-3; 9 bases match TRBD2. With V trimmed by 1 base and J by 2 bases, 4 bases remained unmatched. This CDR3 has 15 amino acids. Per the germline V gene, CDR1 is GTSNPN and CDR2 is SVGIG (reference sequence). In nucleotides, the CDR3 is TGTGCCTGGAGTGCGGCGGGAGGGGCCACAGATACGCAGTATTTT. It translates to CAWSAAGGATDTQYF.

The J gene is TRBJ2-5, the V gene TRBV30; a possible D gene is TRBD1 (5 bases). The CDR3 extends over 13 amino acids. V was trimmed by 6 bases and J by 4 bases, leaving 15 bases between them. Germline assignment: CDR1 GTSNPN and CDR2 SVGIG (reference sequence). The CDR3 spells CACRGRGLETQYF. The CDR3, as DNA: TGTGCCTGCCGCGGAAGGGGTTTAGAGACCCAGTACTTC.

The chain links TRBV28 to TRBJ2-7, with D possibly matching TRBD1 (5 bases). The CDR3 is made up of 15 amino acids. Germline CDR1 reads MDHEN; CDR2 reads SYDVKM. Trimming pared 6 bases from V and 1 base from J, leaving 16 bases between. For the CDR3, the DNA is TGTGCCAGCAGCCTATACCTTAGACAGTCCTACGAGCAGTACTTC. It specifies CASSLYLRQSYEQYF.

The chain combines TRBV7-2 with TRBJ2-6, with TRBD2 as a possible D gene (5 bases). V lost 4 bases to trimming and J lost 4 bases, with 20 bases between them. CDR1 and CDR2 from the germline V gene are SGHTA and FQGNSA. This CDR3 is 18 amino acids long. The CDR3 DNA reads TGTGCCAGCAGCTCTCACGGCCGCCGGGGATCAGGGGCCAACGTCCTGACTTTC. Encoded protein: CASSSHGRRGSGANVLTF.

The chain joins TRBV6-1 to TRBJ1-2; D gene ambiguous. V lost 2 bases to trimming and J lost 2 bases, with 12 bases between them. This CDR3 has 15 amino acids. Germline CDR1 is MNHNS and CDR2 is SASEGT. The CDR3 is CASSEYRGNNYGYTF. The CDR3, as DNA: TGTGCCAGCAGTGAATACAGAGGGAACAACTATGGCTACACCTTC.

Only one count was recorded for this clone. The rearrangement uses TRBV7-9 and TRBJ2-7; D is possibly TRBD1 (6 bases). V lost 5 bases and J 6 bases, leaving 20 bases between the germline ends. The CDR3 is 15 residues long. The germline CDR1 and CDR2 sequences are SEHNR and FQNEAQ (reference sequence). The CDR3 loop reads CASSRAEGVSREQYF. The CDR3 DNA reads as TGTGCCAGCAGCCGGGCAGAGGGGGTGTCCCGCGAGCAGTACTTC. Drawing the rest from reference TRBV7-9 and TRBJ2-7, the complete variable domain is DTGVSQNPRHKITKRGQNVTFRCDPISEHNRLYWYRQTLGQGPEFLTYFQNEAQLEKSRLLSDRFSAERPKGSFSTLEIQRTEQGDSAMYLCASSRAEGVSREQYFGPGTRLTVT.

The chain combines TRBV6-5 with TRBJ2-2; D is possibly TRBD2 (6 bases). CDR3 size: 15 residues. Germline-derived CDR1 and CDR2 are MNHEY and SVGAGI. V shed 5 bases and J shed 1 base, with 11 bases lying between them. CDR3 DNA: TGTGCCAGCAGTCGAGGACTAAGGAACACCGGGGAGCTGTTTTTT. As protein: CASSRGLRNTGELFF.

V and J are TRBV6-6 and TRBJ2-2; 8 bases are a match to TRBD1. The CDR3 is made up of 16 amino acids. The J segment lost 5 bases and the V segment lost 6 bases, leaving 11 bases of the junction unmatched. Germline CDR1 is MNHNY and CDR2 is SVGAGI (reference sequence). CDR3 sequence: CASRPDRGSSTGELFF. The DNA for the CDR3 is TGTGCCAGCAGGCCCGACAGGGGAAGTTCTACCGGGGAGCTGTTTTTT.